The 27 T cell receptor beta chains given below trace back to one sample, sequenced in a study of T-cell memory formation after mild COVID-19. TCRdb recomputed calls from the 5' RACE reads with MiXCR, one row per CDR3 protein. Among 300,000 or so distinct CDR3 sequences listed, 15% to 20% were seen once. Input material: PBMCs or a T cell subset sorted from them (not recorded which). These receptors were taken from a man between 18 and 29 years old who had mild COVID-19 (a few samples of this study predate the infection). Cell type and time point are not known.

The sample holds many counts of this clonotype. The rearrangement links TRBV12-3 or TRBV12-4 to TRBJ2-2; D gene ambiguous. The V end was cut by 6 bases, the J end by 5 bases, with 7 bases between. CDR3 length equals 12 residues. The CDR3 loop reads CASRAETGELFF. CDR3 in DNA: TGTGCCAGCAGGGCTGAAACCGGGGAGCTGTTTTTT.

This clonotype turned up a few times. The V gene is TRBV4-3, the J gene TRBJ2-1; no firm D call. The CDR3 loop spans 14 amino acids. The V end lost 0 bases, the J end lost 7 bases, and 10 bases lay between the germline ends. Germline values: CDR1 LGHNA, CDR2 YSLEER. The CDR3, as DNA: TGCGCCAGCAGCCAAGAACCGACTGCTAATGAGCAGTTCTTC. Translation: CASSQEPTANEQFF.

This clonotype was recorded a few times. The chain has TRBV12-3 or TRBV12-4 and TRBJ2-2; D is uncertain. This CDR3 has 14 amino acids. Deletions cut 4 bases from V and 4 bases from J, with 10 bases between. The chain's CDR3 is CASSSGTGTGELFF. CDR3 DNA: TGTGCCAGCAGTTCCGGCACCGGCACCGGGGAGCTGTTTTTT.

This chain connects TRBV18 to TRBJ2-4, with a tentative D call TRBD2 (5 bases). The CDR3 runs 13 residues. The V gene's germline CDR1 is KGHSH and CDR2 LQKENI. The V end lost 2 bases, the J end lost 8 bases, and 10 bases lay between the germline ends. The CDR3 protein is CASSPGSQDIQYF. CDR3 DNA sequence: TGTGCCAGCTCACCAGGGAGTCAGGACATTCAGTACTTC.

The V call is TRBV28, the J call TRBJ1-1; tentatively, D is TRBD1 (5 bases). Germline V lookup: CDR1 MDHEN, CDR2 SYDVKM. The CDR3 extends over 17 amino acids. V gave up 3 bases and J gave up 5 bases, with 22 bases separating them. The CDR3, as DNA: TGTGCCAGCAGTTTCTTGAACTGGGAAGGGGTAGGGACTGAAGCTTTCTTT. This gives the protein CASSFLNWEGVGTEAFF.

The V and J genes are TRBV30 and TRBJ2-7; 9 bases fit TRBD1. The germline V gene encodes CDR1 GTSNPN and CDR2 SVGIG (reference sequence). The CDR3 consists of 13 residues. In DNA form, the CDR3 reads TGTGCATGCAACAGGGGGCTAGCCTACGAGCAGTACTTC. This codes for CACNRGLAYEQYF. The full variable domain, its missing parts supplied by reference TRBV30 and TRBJ2-7, is SQTIHQWPATLVQPVGSPLSLECTVEGTSNPNLYWYRQAAGRGLQLLFYSVGIGQISSEVPQNLSASRPQDRQFILSSKKLLLSDSGFYLCACNRGLAYEQYFGPGTRLTVT.

The V call is TRBV5-8, the J call TRBJ1-2; D is undetermined. V was pared by 3 bases and J by 7 bases, with 16 bases between. The V gene's germline CDR1 is SGHTS and CDR2 YDEGEE. This CDR3 comprises 14 residues. The CDR3 loop is CASSSYPVASGYTF. CDR3 DNA sequence: TGTGCCAGCAGCTCCTACCCTGTGGCCAGTGGCTACACCTTC.

V gene TRBV6-2 or TRBV6-3 combines with J gene TRBJ1-1; possibly TRBD1 for D (5 bases). Germline CDR1 reads MNHEY; CDR2 reads SVGEGT. CDR3 size: 14 residues. Trimming pared 6 bases from V and 1 base from J, leaving 12 bases between. CDR3 sequence reads: CASRRDWANTEAFF. The CDR3 coding sequence is TGTGCCAGCAGAAGGGACTGGGCGAACACTGAAGCTTTCTTT.

This clonotype was observed a few times. The chain combines TRBV5-1 with TRBJ2-1; D is perhaps TRBD1 or TRBD2 (6 bases each). The V gene lost 4 bases and the J gene lost 7 bases, with 15 bases spanning the gap. Per germline, CDR1 SGHRS and CDR2 YFSETQ. The CDR3 has 14 residues. This chain's CDR3 is CASSRDGGPNEQFF. In nucleotides, the CDR3 is TGCGCCAGCAGCCGAGACGGGGGCCCTAATGAGCAGTTCTTC.

The table lists this clonotype with many counts. The V call is TRBV5-1, the J call TRBJ2-3; 8 bases map to TRBD2. Germline V lookup: CDR1 SGHRS, CDR2 YFSETQ. This CDR3 region has 17 residues. J was trimmed by 2 bases and V by 1 base; bases with no gene match: 9. The CDR3 spells CASSLRPLAGSTDTQYF. The DNA for the CDR3 is TGCGCCAGCAGCTTGAGGCCGTTAGCGGGGTCCACAGATACGCAGTATTTT.

The CDR3, as DNA: TGCGCCAGCAGCCAAGACCCCCCCGACAGGGATACCGGGGAGCTGTTTTTT. Translated, it gives CASSQDPPDRDTGELFF. The chain links TRBV4-1 to TRBJ2-2, with 7 bases that match TRBD1. Trimming at V came to 0 bases and at J to 5 bases, leaving 9 bases not matched to a gene. CDR1 and CDR2 (germline): MGHRA, YSYEKL. This CDR3 is 17 amino acids long.

This chain links TRBV6-5 with TRBJ1-2; D might be TRBD1 (5 bases). CDR1 MNHEY and CDR2 SVGAGI come from the germline V gene. Trimming cost V 8 bases and J 1 base, with 17 bases left between them. CDR3 length: 15 amino acids. DNA of the CDR3: TGTGCCAGCGCGGATCCACCGGGGGGTAACTATGGCTACACCTTC. Encoded protein: CASADPPGGNYGYTF.

This clonotype was observed a handful of times. This chain uses TRBV25-1 with TRBJ1-2; 7 bases line up with TRBD1. The J segment lost 8 bases and the V segment lost 4 bases, leaving 4 bases of the junction unmatched. The germline CDR1 and CDR2 sequences are MGHDK and SYGVNS. The CDR3 length is 12 residues. CDR3 amino acids: CASSGTGYGYTF. CDR3 in DNA: TGTGCCAGCAGTGGGACAGGTTACGGCTACACCTTC.

This clonotype was detected many times. This sequence joins TRBV6-6 and TRBJ2-3, with D possibly being TRBD1 (6 bases). Germline values: CDR1 MNHNY, CDR2 SVGAGI (reference sequence). The CDR3 contains 12 residues. Trimming removed 5 bases from V and 6 bases from J, with 9 bases in between. Here the CDR3 DNA reads TGTGCCAGCAGTCCAGGGGTGGATACGCAGTATTTT. Translated, it gives CASSPGVDTQYF.

In this sample, this clonotype turned up a few times. The gene calls are TRBV6-6 and TRBJ1-5; TRBD1 agrees at 10 bases. This CDR3 is built from 16 residues. V was clipped by 4 bases and J by 2 bases; unmatched bases: 5. CDR1 is MNHNY and CDR2 is SVGAGI in the germline V gene (reference sequence). As DNA, the CDR3 is TGTGCCAGCAGTTCGAGGGACAGGGGCCGCAATCAGCCCCAGCATTTT. Protein sequence: CASSSRDRGRNQPQHF.

This clonotype was counted only a few times. The chain joins TRBV6-5 to TRBJ2-1; tentatively, D is TRBD2 (6 bases). V lost 2 bases and J lost 9, with 14 bases in between. This CDR3 region has 14 residues. CDR1 and CDR2 (germline): MNHEY, SVGAGI. CDR3 sequence reads: CASSYDGRGGEQFF. CDR3 nucleotides: TGTGCCAGCAGTTACGATGGGCGGGGCGGTGAGCAGTTCTTC.

This clonotype has more than one count but fewer than ten. The genes are TRBV20-1 and TRBJ1-2; D remains ambiguous. V lost 7 bases, J lost 4 bases, and 13 bases lay in between. The CDR3 runs to 12 residues. CDR1 is DFQATT, CDR2 SNEGSKA, per germline (reference sequence). The CDR3 region is CSGPRPTYGYTF. DNA for the CDR3: TGCAGTGGTCCCCGGCCTACCTATGGCTACACCTTC.

V and J are TRBV7-2 and TRBJ1-6, with a possible D match to TRBD1 (5 bases). The length of the CDR3 is 14 residues. Germline assignment: CDR1 SGHTA and CDR2 FQGNSA. V was cut by 5 bases and J by 6 bases, with 11 bases left in between. Written as DNA, the CDR3 is TGTGCCAGCAGCCCGGGACGGATTAATTCACCCCTCCACTTT. This encodes CASSPGRINSPLHF.

The chain recombines TRBV4-1 with TRBJ2-2; TRBD1 is a possible D gene (6 bases). The CDR3 covers 17 residues. Trimming pared 3 bases from V and 5 bases from J, leaving 19 bases between. Germline loops: CDR1 MGHRA, CDR2 YSYEKL. Here the CDR3 DNA reads TGCGCCAGCAGCCAGTGGTCTTCCGAGACAGGAACCGGGGAGCTGTTTTTT. It translates to CASSQWSSETGTGELFF.

The J gene is TRBJ2-7, the V gene TRBV6-5; perhaps D is TRBD1 or TRBD2 (5 bases each). Germline-derived CDR1 and CDR2 are MNHEY and SVGAGI. The CDR3 contains 13 residues. V was cut by 2 bases and J by 7 bases, with 12 bases left in between. CDR3 amino acids: CASSYNGGSEQYF. The CDR3 DNA reads as TGTGCCAGCAGTTACAATGGGGGTTCGGAGCAGTACTTC.

This clonotype was counted between two and nine times. V and J are TRBV9 and TRBJ2-1, with D uncertain. In germline, CDR1 is SGDLS, CDR2 YYNGEE. The V and J ends lost 0 bases and 6 bases respectively, with 7 bases between them. The CDR3 runs to 13 residues. The CDR3 nucleotides read TGTGCCAGCAGCGTAGGGCAGAGCAATGAGCAGTTCTTC. Translating it yields CASSVGQSNEQFF.

This clonotype was observed a handful of times. This chain connects TRBV7-2 to TRBJ2-1, with 8 bases aligning to TRBD1. The CDR3 runs 14 residues. Germline CDR1 and CDR2: SGHTA and FQGNSA. J lost 4 bases, V lost 5 bases, and 4 bases had no gene match. The CDR3 sequence: CASSHGQGYNEQFF. As DNA, the CDR3 is TGTGCCAGCAGCCATGGACAGGGTTACAATGAGCAGTTCTTC.

The J gene is TRBJ1-2, the V gene TRBV14, with 9 nucleotides matching TRBD1. The CDR3 totals 17 residues. Per germline, CDR1 SGHDN and CDR2 FVKESK. Trimming cost V 3 bases and J 4 bases; bases outside gene matches: 12. In nucleotides, the CDR3 is TGTGCCAGCAGCCATCCCGCCCCGGACAGGGGCTCCTATGGCTACACCTTC. It specifies CASSHPAPDRGSYGYTF.

The chain uses TRBV6-5 and TRBJ1-3; a weak D match, TRBD1 (5 bases). The V end was cut by 5 bases, the J end by 4 bases, with 15 bases between. This CDR3 has 15 residues. CDR1 MNHEY and CDR2 SVGAGI come from the germline V gene. The CDR3 nucleotides read TGTGCCAGCAGTACGGGTGGGACGTTCGGAAACACCATATATTTT. Translation gives CASSTGGTFGNTIYF.

This clonotype showed up just a few times. The V call is TRBV15, the J call TRBJ1-2, with a weak D call TRBD1 (6 bases). V was cut by 3 bases and J by 4 bases, with 15 bases left in between. CDR3 length: 15 residues. Germline assignment: CDR1 LNHNV and CDR2 YYDKDF (reference sequence). The CDR3 nucleotides read TGTGCCACCAGCAGTAAAGGGGGACCGATCTATGGCTACACCTTC. Translated, it gives CATSSKGGPIYGYTF.

This chain joins TRBV5-4 and TRBJ2-3, with TRBD2 identical over 11 bases. The germline CDR1 and CDR2 sequences are SGHNT and YYREEE (reference sequence). Unmatched junction bases numbered 5, after V lost 0 bases and J lost 5 bases. This CDR3 is built from 16 residues. CDR3 in DNA: TGTGCCAGCAGCTTGGGCGTTAGCGGGGGGGGAGATACGCAGTATTTT. Protein product: CASSLGVSGGGDTQYF.

In this sample, this clonotype turned up once. V is TRBV15 and J is TRBJ2-3, with TRBD1 matching 8 bases. The V gene end was trimmed by 2 bases and the J gene end by 0 bases; junction bases not matched to a gene: 7. Germline V gene lookup returns CDR1 LNHNV and CDR2 YYDKDF (reference sequence). CDR3 size: 17 residues. CDR3 nucleotide sequence: TGTGCCACCAGCAGATATCAGGGGGCAGGAAGCACAGATACGCAGTATTTT. Translation: CATSRYQGAGSTDTQYF.